The rows below give T cell receptor beta chains drawn from one sample of a study of CD8+ T cells in alopecia areata. Profiled with immunoSEQ multiplex PCR; TCRdb holds only in-frame clones, not every one. This sample carries about 140,000 clones, roughly half of them seen once, and the ten largest clones take 0.8% to 1%. Specimen: CD4+ T cells sorted from blood, collected at week 0. Source of these receptors: a human donor with alopecia areata. Each CDR3 is given with its conserved first and last residue. The D gene is left open where the match is weak. Size is stated for part of the rows, as once, few or many counts, or as a class when the clone is expanded.

d_call	j_call	v_call	clone_size	cdr3_nt	cdr3_aa
-	TRBJ1-2	TRBV5-1	-	TGCGCCAGCAGCTTGGACAGAGATGGCTACACCTTC	CASSLDRDGYTF
-	TRBJ2-3	TRBV6-5	few	TGTGCCAGCAGTTATGTAAATACGCAGTATTTT	CASSYVNTQYF
-	TRBJ2-5	TRBV5-1	-	TGCGCCAGCAGTCGAAATCAAGAGACCCAGTACTTC	CASSRNQETQYF
TRBD2	TRBJ2-1	TRBV7-2	-	TGTGCCAGCAGCTGGACTAGCGGGAGTTACAATGAGCAGTTCTTC	CASSWTSGSYNEQFF
-	TRBJ2-5	TRBV11-2	-	TGTGCCAGCAGCTTAGTAAGCTGGGGTGAGACCCAGTACTTC	CASSLVSWGETQYF
TRBD1	TRBJ2-1	TRBV15	few	TGTGCCACCAGCTCCGGGACAGAGAGTTACAATGAGCAGTTCTTC	CATSSGTESYNEQFF
-	TRBJ2-2	TRBV30	-	TGTGCCCGAGCCCAGTACGACAGGCCGAACACCGGGGAGCTGTTTTTT	CARAQYDRPNTGELFF
-	TRBJ2-3	TRBV4-1	-	TGCGCCAGCAGCCAAGGGCGTGTGCAGTATTTT	CASSQGRVQYF
-	TRBJ1-3	TRBV5-1	few	TGCGCCAGCAGCTTGGGTTTCGGGAGCTCTGGAAACACCATATATTTT	CASSLGFGSSGNTIYF
-	TRBJ2-2	TRBV9	-	TGTGCCACTCCGGCCCAGTACACCGGGGAGCTGTTTTTT	CATPAQYTGELFF
TRBD1	TRBJ2-7	TRBV7-2	-	TGTGCCAGCAGCTTCCAGACAGGGACCGCCTACGAGCAGTACTTC	CASSFQTGTAYEQYF
-	TRBJ2-6	TRBV5-1	-	TGCGCCAGCAGCACCACAGTCTCTGGGGCCAACGTCCTGACTTTC	CASSTTVSGANVLTF
-	TRBJ1-5	TRBV5-6	-	TGTGCCAGCAGCCTGAGACGGTATAGCAATCAGCCCCAGCATTTT	CASSLRRYSNQPQHF
TRBD1	TRBJ2-5	TRBV5-4	few	TGTGCCAGCAGCCACCGGGACAGGGGGCGAAGAGAGACCCAGTACTTC	CASSHRDRGRRETQYF
TRBD2	TRBJ2-7	TRBV28	-	TGTGCCAGCAGCGAAGGGAGGGAGGACGAGCAGTACTTC	CASSEGREDEQYF
-	TRBJ2-4	TRBV30	-	TGTGCCTGGAACCACGGAACAGGCTCCAGCAAAAACATTCAGTACTTC	CAWNHGTGSSKNIQYF
-	TRBJ2-2	TRBV29-1	-	TGCAGCGTTGGGGCAACCAAGTCCAACACCGGGGAGCGGTTTTTT	CSVGATKSNTGERFF
-	TRBJ2-5	TRBV20-1	few	TGCAGTGCTAGGGGGCAAGAGACCCAGTACTTC	CSARGQETQYF
-	TRBJ2-7	TRBV29-1	-	TGCAGCGTTGCAAAGGATGCCTACGAGCAGTACTTC	CSVAKDAYEQYF
-	TRBJ2-4	TRBV29-1	-	TGCAGCGCCCTCAGGGGGGTGGGCAAAAACATTCAGTACTTC	CSALRGVGKNIQYF
-	TRBJ2-5	TRBV4-2	-	TGTGCCAGCAGCCAAGGAACCGAGACCCAGTACTTC	CASSQGTETQYF
TRBD1	TRBJ1-2	TRBV5-1	-	TGCGCCAGCAGCCAGGGGGCCGGGTATGGCTACACCTTC	CASSQGAGYGYTF
TRBD1	TRBJ2-7	TRBV30	few	TGTGCCTGGGCCTTGGGACAGGGGAACTACGAGCAGTACTTC	CAWALGQGNYEQYF
-	TRBJ2-3	TRBV7-2	-	TGTGCCAGCAGCTTATTTCTTGAATCTACGCAGTATTTT	CASSLFLESTQYF
-	TRBJ2-7	TRBV2	-	TGTGCCAGCAGTGAAAAGGCTCCGCAGTACTTC	CASSEKAPQYF
TRBD2	TRBJ2-7	TRBV18	few	TGTGCCAGCTCGCGGGGGGGCCTATACGAGCAGTACTTC	CASSRGGLYEQYF
-	TRBJ2-5	TRBV29-1	-	TGCAGCGTTGAGATTACGGGGGAGACCCAGTACTTC	CSVEITGETQYF
-	TRBJ2-7	TRBV30	-	TGTGCCTGGAGTGTACTAGGGCTCTACGAGCAGTACTTC	CAWSVLGLYEQYF
-	TRBJ2-2	TRBV19	-	TGTGCCAGTAGTCCGGGACGGGCGGCCGGGGAGCTGTTTTTT	CASSPGRAAGELFF
-	TRBJ2-5	TRBV18	few	TGTGCCAGCTCTGCAAGAGGAGGGGAGACCCAGTACTTC	CASSARGGETQYF
TRBD2	TRBJ2-2	TRBV28	few	TGTGCCAGCAGTTTGGGAGGGAGTCAATCCGGGGAGCTGTTTTTT	CASSLGGSQSGELFF
-	TRBJ2-5	TRBV7-2	-	TGTGCCAGCGTTCTCGGTAATCAAGAGACCCAGTACTTC	CASVLGNQETQYF
-	TRBJ2-3	TRBV9	-	TGTGCCAGCAGCGTAGCGGGGGACACGCAGTATTTT	CASSVAGDTQYF
-	TRBJ1-5	TRBV7-2	-	TGTGCCAGCAGCCCCCGACAGAACCAGCCCCAGCATTTT	CASSPRQNQPQHF
-	TRBJ2-3	TRBV18	few	TGTGCCAGCTCAATCCGGACAGATACGCAGTATTTT	CASSIRTDTQYF
TRBD2	TRBJ2-7	TRBV30	few	TGTGCCTGGAGTGACGTATCCGGGAGGGAGTACTTC	CAWSDVSGREYF
TRBD1	TRBJ2-7	TRBV28	-	TGTGCCAGCAGCCCTCCGGGACAGGGGGCCTACGAGCAGTACTTC	CASSPPGQGAYEQYF
-	TRBJ1-2	TRBV7-8	-	TGTGCCAGCAGTCCATCGGGGGGCTCGAGCTATGGCTACACCTTC	CASSPSGGSSYGYTF
TRBD2	TRBJ2-5	TRBV7-9	-	TGTGCCAGCAGCTCACCGGGACTAGCGGGAAAAGAGACCCAGTACTTC	CASSSPGLAGKETQYF
TRBD1	TRBJ1-2	TRBV29-1	few	TGCAGCGTTGAAGGACAGGGCCATGGCTACACCTTC	CSVEGQGHGYTF
TRBD2	TRBJ2-3	TRBV6-6	-	TGTGCCAGCAGCCCTAGCGGGAGAGGCGATACGCAGTATTTT	CASSPSGRGDTQYF
TRBD1	TRBJ1-2	TRBV25-1	-	TGTGCCAGCAGTGATGGGACAGGGAACTATGGCTACACCTTC	CASSDGTGNYGYTF
-	TRBJ2-3	TRBV6-6	-	TGTGCCAGCAGTAACCCTTCCAGGGGATACACAGATACGCAGTATTTT	CASSNPSRGYTDTQYF
TRBD2	TRBJ2-5	TRBV9	-	TGTGCCAGCAGCGTAGGGGGGCGAGCGGGAGGACAAGAGACCCAGTACTTC	CASSVGGRAGGQETQYF
-	TRBJ2-3	TRBV7-2	once	TGTGCCACCCGGGGGACAACAGATACGCAGTATTTT	CATRGTTDTQYF
-	TRBJ1-1	TRBV28	-	TGTGCCAGCAGTTCCCACGCTCAGGCCGAAGCTTTCTTT	CASSSHAQAEAFF
-	TRBJ2-1	TRBV29-1	-	TGCAGCCGGAGCGGCAGCTCCTACAATGAGCAGTTCTTC	CSRSGSSYNEQFF
-	TRBJ2-3	TRBV4-1	-	TGCGCCAGCAGCTACTACGCTTTCACTAGCACAGATACGCAGTATTTT	CASSYYAFTSTDTQYF
-	TRBJ2-6	TRBV25-1	few	TGTGCCAGCAGTGAATCGACGACCAGTTGGGCCAACGTCCTGACTTTC	CASSESTTSWANVLTF
TRBD1	TRBJ2-2	TRBV19	-	TGTGCCAGTACCCGGGACAGAAACACCGGGGAGCTGTTTTTT	CASTRDRNTGELFF
-	TRBJ2-7	TRBV20-1	-	TGCACTCTCAAGGCGGGGTACGAGCAGTACTTC	CTLKAGYEQYF